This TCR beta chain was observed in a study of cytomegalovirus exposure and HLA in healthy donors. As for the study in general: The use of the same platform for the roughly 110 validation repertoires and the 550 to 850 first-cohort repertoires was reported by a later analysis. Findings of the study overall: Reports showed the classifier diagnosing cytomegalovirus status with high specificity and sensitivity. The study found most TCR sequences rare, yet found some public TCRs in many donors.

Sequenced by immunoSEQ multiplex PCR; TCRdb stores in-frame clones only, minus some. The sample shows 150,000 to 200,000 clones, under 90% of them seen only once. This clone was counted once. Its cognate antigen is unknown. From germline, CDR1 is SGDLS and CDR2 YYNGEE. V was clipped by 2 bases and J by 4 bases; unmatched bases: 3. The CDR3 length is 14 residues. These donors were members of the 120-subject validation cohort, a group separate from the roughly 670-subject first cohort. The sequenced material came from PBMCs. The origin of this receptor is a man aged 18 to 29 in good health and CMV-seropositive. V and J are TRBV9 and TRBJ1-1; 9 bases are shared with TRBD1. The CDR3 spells CASSVGGQGTEAFF. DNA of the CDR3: TGTGCCAGCAGCGTGGGGGGACAGGGCACTGAAGCTTTCTTT. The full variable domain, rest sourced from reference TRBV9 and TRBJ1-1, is DSGVTQTPKHLITATGQRVTLRCSPRSGDLSVYWYQQSLDQGLQFLIQYYNGEERAKGNILERFSAQQFPDLHSELNLSSLELGDSALYFCASSVGGQGTEAFFGQGTRLTVV.